This T cell receptor beta chain was recovered during a study of T cells after somatic rescue of genetic block (dated by TCRdb to 2020 to 2022). About the study as a whole: What the study looked at was long-term robustness, specifically in a T-cell system that came about through somatic rescue of a genetic block in T-cell development.

The method was the immunoSEQ multiplex PCR assay. TCRdb's version of the immuneACCESS table is confined to in-frame rearrangements and falls short of the full clone set. An unresolved V gene accounts for under half of the shortfall where checked; the remainder is of unknown origin. For this sample there are fewer than 150,000 clones; under 95% appear just once. Clones ranked in the top ten supply 1.4% of the sample. Its CDR3 holds 15 amino acids, cysteine through phenylalanine. Kept here is only the CDR3 DNA, which spans 45 bases and is read in frame from base 1. CDR1 LNHDA and CDR2 SQIVND are derived from the germline V gene (reference sequence). The V end loses 1 base and the J end loses 4 bases, and a stretch of 11 bases separates them. Comment on this clone: Its recognized antigen is unknown. Base qualities are not recorded, but no much larger clone differs from it by a single base.

The chain is made from TRBV19 and TRBJ1-5, with no confidently assigned D gene. The sequence was collected from a woman between 18 and 29 years old. Material: peripheral blood mononuclear cells (PBMCs). In nucleotides, the sequence is TGTGCCAGTAGTATAGTAATGACACTTAATCAGCCCCAGCATTTT. Its amino acids are CASSIVMTLNQPQHF.